One and the same sample provided the 7 T cell receptor beta chains below, sequenced in a study of sequential checkpoint blockade in melanoma. The protocol was immunoSEQ multiplex PCR, while the TCRdb copy is restricted to in-frame clones and leaves out a portion. The sample shows tens of thousands of clones, 80% to 90% of them seen only once. Treatment in this sample: randomized to nivolumab then ipilimumab (arm A) or the reverse (arm B). The material sequenced was CD8+ T cells sorted from blood (inferred from file names), taken from a patient given nivolumab and ipilimumab in sequence. Every receptor here comes from a human donor with melanoma.

V gene TRBV11-2 combines with J gene TRBJ2-7; the D gene is possibly TRBD2 (6 bases). Trimming shortened V by 3 bases and J by 0 bases, and 6 bases separated the two germline ends. CDR1 and CDR2 from the germline V gene are SGHAT and FQNNGV. This CDR3 region has 13 residues. The CDR3: CASSFGSSYEQYF. CDR3 nucleotides: TGTGCCAGCAGCTTCGGGAGCTCCTACGAGCAGTACTTC.

The rearrangement uses TRBV7-3 and TRBJ1-2; no clear D. The ends were cut back, 2 bases at V and 7 bases at J, with 11 bases in the middle. CDR1 and CDR2 (germline): SGHTA, FQGTGA. The CDR3 sequence is 13 residues long. This CDR3 reads CASSLAGWGGYTF. DNA of the CDR3: TGTGCCAGCAGCTTAGCGGGGTGGGGTGGCTACACCTTC.

This rearrangement joins TRBV6-1 to TRBJ1-6, with 10 bases lining up with TRBD1. Germline V gene sequence: CDR1 MNHNS, CDR2 SASEGT. The CDR3 is 14 residues long. V lost 6 bases to trimming and J lost 9 bases; unmatched junction nucleotides: 5. The DNA of the CDR3 is TGTGCCAGCAGCGGGACAGGGGCCACTTCACCCCTCCACTTT. Its protein product is CASSGTGATSPLHF.

The count of this clone is one. CDR3 sequence: CASRGERDEQYF. In DNA, the CDR3 is TGTGCCAGCCGGGGGGAGCGGGACGAGCAGTACTTC. This chain joins TRBV6-5 and TRBJ2-7, with 7 bases aligning to TRBD2. Trimming took 8 bases from V and 5 from J; bases not matched to a gene: 6. This CDR3 has 12 residues. CDR1 and CDR2 (germline): MNHEY, SVGAGI.

The rearrangement uses TRBV19 and TRBJ1-1, with 11 nucleotides matching TRBD1. From germline, CDR1 is LNHDA and CDR2 SQIVND (reference sequence). This CDR3 is 14 amino acids long. Unmatched junction bases numbered 4, after V lost 5 bases and J lost 5 bases. This CDR3 is CASSLGQGGTEAFF. The CDR3 DNA is TGTGCCAGTAGTTTGGGACAGGGGGGGACTGAAGCTTTCTTT.

The genes are TRBV5-4 and TRBJ2-1, with unresolved D. This CDR3 spans 13 amino acids. Deletions cut 4 bases from V and 8 bases from J, with 13 bases between. Germline V gives CDR1 SGHNT, CDR2 YYREEE (reference sequence). The CDR3 DNA is TGTGCCAGCAGCACCTCCCTCAGATATGAGCAGTTCTTC. Protein: CASSTSLRYEQFF.

Written as DNA, the CDR3 is TGCGCCAGCAGCCAAGCTCCCCCCGGCCAGCGGGCCCTTGAGCAGTTCTTC. The encoded protein is CASSQAPPGQRALEQFF. The chain uses TRBV4-3 and TRBJ2-1; perhaps TRBD2 as D (6 bases). In germline, CDR1 is LGHNA, CDR2 YSLEER. Trimming cost V 1 base and J 9 bases, with 22 bases left between them. This CDR3 has 17 amino acids.